Presented here are 26 T cell receptor beta chains from one specimen sequenced in a study of shared clonotypes between healthy human individuals. Clones were read by immunoSEQ multiplex PCR, and TCRdb kept only the in-frame ones, dropping some. The sample gives some 500,000 clones, 70% to 80% of which show up once; around 12% is in the top ten. Sequenced sample: PBMCs. The receptors come from a woman in her forties in good health. Some clones in this sample may be carry-over from other donors' samples.

Of note for this clone: It is likely a read error: a sequence one base away is far more abundant. The chain carries TRBV7-6 and TRBJ2-3; maybe TRBD2 (6 bases). This CDR3 comprises 15 residues. The V gene's germline CDR1 is SGHVS and CDR2 FNYEAQ. The V gene lost 2 bases and the J gene lost 3 bases, with 12 bases spanning the gap. CDR3 loop: CASSLIGGRTDTQYF. CDR3 coding DNA: TGTGCCAGCAGCTTAATCGGGGGAAGGACAGATACGCAGTATTTT.

V usage is TRBV9 and J usage is TRBJ1-2; D might be TRBD1 (6 bases). With 3 bases removed from V and 7 bases from J, the gap between germline ends came to 22 bases. The CDR3 runs to 16 residues. Germline V lookup: CDR1 SGDLS, CDR2 YYNGEE. This CDR3 reads CASSATQQGFTIGYTF. CDR3 DNA sequence: TGTGCCAGCAGCGCTACTCAACAGGGTTTCACTATTGGCTACACCTTC.

CDR3 protein: CASSVDAGGPFSGNTIYF. The CDR3 coding sequence is TGTGCCAGCAGCGTGGACGCTGGGGGACCCTTCTCTGGAAACACCATATATTTT. The chain is built from TRBV9 and TRBJ1-3, with D perhaps TRBD1 (5 bases). The V gene lost 2 bases and the J gene lost 0 bases, with 18 bases spanning the gap. Germline-derived CDR1 and CDR2 are SGDLS and YYNGEE. The CDR3 has 18 amino acids.

V is TRBV2 and J is TRBJ1-2; D remains unclear. Germline-derived CDR1 and CDR2 are SNHLY and FYNNEI. This CDR3 has 13 amino acids. V gave up 7 bases and J gave up 5 bases, with 14 bases separating them. The CDR3 DNA reads TGTGCCAGCACCGCGAGCAGAGTATATGGCTACACCTTC. Protein product: CASTASRVYGYTF.

V gene TRBV5-1 combines with J gene TRBJ2-3; 10 bases are shared with TRBD2. This CDR3 spans 13 amino acids. CDR1 and CDR2 (germline): SGHRS, YFSETQ. V gave up 0 bases and J gave up 12 bases; unmatched junction bases: 4. The CDR3 protein is CASSLETSGYQYF. DNA of the CDR3: TGCGCCAGCAGCTTGGAGACTAGCGGGTATCAGTATTTT.

The rearrangement links TRBV2 to TRBJ2-1; tentatively, D is TRBD1 (7 bases). This CDR3 has 15 residues. Germline values: CDR1 SNHLY, CDR2 FYNNEI. Trimming took 6 bases from V and 4 from J, leaving 16 bases between them. CDR3 in amino acids: CASSAGGLAYNEQFF. DNA of the CDR3: TGTGCCAGCAGCGCAGGGGGACTGGCATACAATGAGCAGTTCTTC.

The V call is TRBV6-5, the J call TRBJ2-2; D ambiguous. The CDR3 sequence is 14 residues long. The germline CDR1 and CDR2 sequences are MNHEY and SVGAGI. V lost 0 bases and J 8 bases, leaving 10 bases between the germline ends. Written as DNA, the CDR3 is TGTGCCAGCAGTTACTCGAGTGGAACTGGGGAGCTGTTTTTT. Its protein is CASSYSSGTGELFF.

This chain links TRBV7-2 with TRBJ2-5, with D perhaps TRBD1 (6 bases). Germline V gene lookup returns CDR1 SGHTA and CDR2 FQGNSA. With 5 bases removed from V and 2 bases from J, the gap between germline ends came to 9 bases. CDR3 length: 13 amino acids. This CDR3 reads CASSTDRQETQYF. The CDR3 DNA reads TGTGCCAGCAGCACGGACAGACAAGAGACCCAGTACTTC. The whole variable domain, filled in from reference TRBV7-2 and TRBJ2-5, reads GAGVSQSPSNKVTEKGKDVELRCDPISGHTALYWYRQSLGQGLEFLIYFQGNSAPDKSGLPSDRFSAERTGGSVSTLTIQRTQQEDSAVYLCASSTDRQETQYFGPGTRLLVL.

The rearrangement links TRBV6-4 to TRBJ1-5; 11 bases are a match to TRBD1. CDR3 length: 14 residues. After removal of 2 bases from V and 9 bases from J, the junction contained 3 bases not matched to a gene. Germline assignment: CDR1 MRHNA and CDR2 SNTAGT. In nucleotides, the CDR3 is TGTGCCAGCAGTGACGGGACAGGGGGTGGGCCCCAGCATTTT. Residues: CASSDGTGGGPQHF.

The V call is TRBV4-2, the J call TRBJ2-2, with D hard to call. The V and J ends lost 4 bases and 3 bases respectively, with 3 bases between them. The CDR3 is 12 amino acids. Germline values: CDR1 LGHNA, CDR2 YNFKEQ. CDR3 DNA sequence: TGTGCCAGCAGCCCTTACACCGGGGAGCTGTTTTTT. Translated: CASSPYTGELFF.

The CDR3 DNA follows: TGTGCCAGCAGCTTACAAGCGAGTCTAGTCAATGAGCAGTTCTTC. Its translation is CASSLQASLVNEQFF. The chain has TRBV7-6 and TRBJ2-1; D not resolved. Germline CDR1 is SGHVS and CDR2 is FNYEAQ. Trimming took 2 bases from V and 6 from J, leaving 14 bases between them. The CDR3 consists of 15 residues.

The chain couples TRBV19 to TRBJ1-3; D unresolved. V lost 9 bases to trimming and J lost 0 bases, with 9 bases between them. Germline-derived CDR1 and CDR2 are LNHDA and SQIVND (reference sequence). This CDR3 comprises 13 residues. CDR3 loop: CARTPVSGNTIYF. In nucleotides, the CDR3 is TGTGCCAGAACCCCCGTCTCTGGAAACACCATATATTTT.

Comment on this clone: A read error likely explains this, since a far larger clone differs by one base. This chain joins TRBV11-2 and TRBJ2-7, with 8 bases lining up with TRBD2. The CDR3 loop spans 15 amino acids. The germline V gene has CDR1 SGHAT and CDR2 FQNNGV. J gave up 6 bases and V 3 bases, and 10 bases lay outside the gene matches. The CDR3 DNA reads as TGTGCCAGCAGCTTTCAGACCGGGACTAGGAGCGAGCAGTACTTC. Protein: CASSFQTGTRSEQYF.

The chain recombines TRBV6-5 with TRBJ1-5, with D maybe TRBD1 (5 bases). CDR3 length: 14 amino acids. Trimming removed 6 bases at V and 1 base at J, with 10 bases between. CDR1 is MNHEY and CDR2 is SVGAGI in the germline V gene. CDR3 bases: TGTGCCAGCAGAGGACACTCAAGCAATCAGCCCCAGCATTTT. Amino acids: CASRGHSSNQPQHF.

The genes are TRBV28 and TRBJ2-7; 8 nucleotides match TRBD2. This CDR3 is built from 13 residues. V gave up 11 bases and J gave up 7 bases; unmatched junction bases: 13. The germline V gene has CDR1 MDHEN and CDR2 SYDVKM. CDR3 sequence reads: CALGGGPPWEQYF. The CDR3 nucleotides read TGTGCCCTCGGGGGGGGCCCCCCTTGGGAGCAGTACTTC.

The chain couples TRBV19 to TRBJ2-6; possibly TRBD1 or TRBD2 for D (5 bases each). Between the trimmed V and J ends, which lost 1 base and 0 bases, there was a span of 10 bases. The CDR3 loop spans 17 amino acids. Looked up from germline, CDR1 is LNHDA and CDR2 is SQIVND (reference sequence). The CDR3 bases are TGTGCCAGTAGTATAGGAGGGGCTTACTCTGGGGCCAACGTCCTGACTTTC. Translation: CASSIGGAYSGANVLTF. Full variable domain (missing parts from reference TRBV19 and TRBJ2-6): DGGITQSPKYLFRKEGQNVTLSCEQNLNHDAMYWYRQDPGQGLRLIYYSQIVNDFQKGDIAEGYSVSREKKESFPLTVTSAQKNPTAFYLCASSIGGAYSGANVLTFGAGSRLTVL.

This clone has just a few counts. This chain uses TRBV11-2 with TRBJ2-4; D remains ambiguous. V was trimmed by 5 bases and J by 0 bases, leaving 11 bases between them. The CDR3 contains 15 residues. Germline CDR1 SGHAT, CDR2 FQNNGV. The CDR3 coding sequence is TGTGCCAGCAGCCCCCTATTACTAGCCAAAAACATTCAGTACTTC. As protein: CASSPLLLAKNIQYF.

This clone appeared a few times. V usage is TRBV25-1 and J usage is TRBJ2-7, with D uncertain. The V and J ends lost 2 bases and 2 bases respectively, with 7 bases between them. This CDR3 has 13 amino acids. Germline V gene data show CDR1 as MGHDK and CDR2 as SYGVNS. The CDR3 region is CASSERTPYEQYF. The CDR3 coding sequence is TGTGCCAGCAGTGAACGGACCCCCTACGAGCAGTACTTC.

The J gene is TRBJ1-1, the V gene TRBV11-3, with TRBD1 identical over 9 bases. The CDR3 covers 15 residues. CDR1 SGHNT and CDR2 YENEEA come from the germline V gene. The junction had 6 bases not matched to a gene; V was cut back by 4 bases and J by 3 bases. The CDR3 region is CASSSGQGSDTEAFF. CDR3 sequence (DNA): TGTGCCAGCAGCTCCGGACAGGGGAGTGACACTGAAGCTTTCTTT.

The CDR3 DNA reads as TGCGCCAGCAGCTTGGTAGCTAGCGGGAGGTTGGAGACCCAGTACTTC. This codes for CASSLVASGRLETQYF. V gene TRBV5-1 combines with J gene TRBJ2-5, with TRBD2 matching 11 bases. The V gene end was trimmed by 0 bases and the J gene end by 5 bases; junction bases not matched to a gene: 6. CDR1 is SGHRS and CDR2 is YFSETQ in the germline V gene. This CDR3 is 16 amino acids long.

The V and J genes are TRBV5-5 and TRBJ2-2, with 8 bases fitting TRBD2. Germline V CDR1 and CDR2: SGHKS, YYEKEE (reference sequence). Trimming at V came to 0 bases and at J to 4 bases, leaving 5 bases not matched to a gene. CDR3 size: 16 residues. CDR3 in DNA: TGTGCCAGCAGCTTGGCGGGAGGGCCGGGCACCGGGGAGCTGTTTTTT. This encodes CASSLAGGPGTGELFF.

Regarding this clone: A far larger clone lies a single base away; this is likely a read error. The rearrangement uses TRBV30 and TRBJ1-2; no reliable D call. Germline V lookup: CDR1 GTSNPN, CDR2 SVGIG (reference sequence). The CDR3 is 13 residues long. Trimming took 1 base from V and 3 from J, leaving 9 bases between them. This CDR3 is CAWSDMTHYGYTF. The CDR3 coding sequence is TGTGCCTGGAGTGATATGACTCACTATGGCTACACCTTC.

This clone was observed a few times. The CDR3 spells CAISLIRQDFSYEQYF. CDR3 in DNA: TGTGCCATCTCCCTAATAAGACAGGACTTTTCCTACGAGCAGTACTTC. The chain links TRBV10-3 to TRBJ2-7; D is perhaps TRBD1 (6 bases). CDR3 length equals 16 residues. Germline V gene sequence: CDR1 ENHRY, CDR2 SYGVKD. Trimming pared 8 bases from V and 1 base from J, leaving 21 bases between.

This clone came up once. V usage is TRBV27 and J usage is TRBJ2-7; 12 bases line up with TRBD2. CDR1 and CDR2 from the germline V gene are MNHEY and SMNVEV (reference sequence). Trimming removed 6 bases from V and 3 bases from J; junction bases left unmatched: 6. The length of the CDR3 is 15 residues. The CDR3 loop is CASRLAGGSLYEQYF. CDR3 sequence (DNA): TGTGCCAGCAGACTAGCGGGAGGTTCTCTCTACGAGCAGTACTTC.

V gene TRBV11-2 combines with J gene TRBJ1-1, with D possibly matching TRBD1 (5 bases). V was clipped by 4 bases and J by 4 bases, with 16 bases between them. The V gene's germline CDR1 is SGHAT and CDR2 FQNNGV. This CDR3 spans 15 amino acids. The CDR3 sequence: CASSSEGRIGTEAFF. CDR3 DNA: TGTGCCAGCAGCTCGGAGGGGAGAATTGGCACTGAAGCTTTCTTT.

The V gene is TRBV7-9, the J gene TRBJ2-2, with D maybe TRBD1 (5 bases). This CDR3 has 14 residues. V dropped 1 base and J dropped 6 bases, with 9 bases sitting between them. Germline-derived CDR1 and CDR2 are SEHNR and FQNEAQ (reference sequence). The CDR3 protein is CASSLGLGPGELFF. Here the CDR3 DNA reads TGTGCCAGCAGCTTAGGGCTGGGGCCCGGGGAGCTGTTTTTT.